The following is a T cell receptor beta chain sequence with its context. What antigen it recognizes has not been identified. Sequencing ends 3 residues short of the CDR3 end; the germline J gene provides the rest. The sample belongs to a study of T cells in women clearing cervical HPV infection (dated by TCRdb to 2017 to 2018). Regarding the complete study: Cases were about two dozen women with histologically confirmed HPV16-related CIN3 or worse, including 2 invasive cancers. Controls were under 30 women whose single incident HPV16 infection cleared within 12 months without precancer or cancer developing. Blood from cases was collected at the visit at which the lesion was first identified, whereas blood from controls was collected once infection was no longer detected. For cases, a median interval of approximately 150 days, with an interquartile range of roughly 80 to 200 days, was observed between lesion detection and blood sampling. Since only a few of the women had HLA typing available, the possibility that HLA type was acting as a confounder could not be ruled out. An exploratory proof-of-principle case-control study, nested within the Guanacaste HPV Natural History Study in Costa Rica, was conducted to compare TCR repertoires across cervical HPV16 outcomes. Cases and controls were matched on age within five years and on year of sample collection. Cases had a median age of almost 35 years and controls had a median age of approximately 40, with no significant differences in baseline characteristics. The parent cohort enrolled about 10,000 women aged 18 or older in Guanacaste, Costa Rica, in about 1993 to 1994 and followed the women for seven years. Five blinded duplicates per group were added as quality controls, so that approximately 60 samples were obtained: around 50 participants and some 10 replicates.

The CDR3 goes from the cysteine to the phenylalanine over 14 residues. The CDR3 was read in part: 33 bases, with the frame set at base 1. Per the germline V gene (reference sequence), LNHDA is the CDR1 and SQIVND is the CDR2. The immunoSEQ assay used multiplex PCR to amplify TCR beta CDR3 regions from an average of around 1.2 ug of genomic DNA per sample. Primer bias was corrected in the assay by using a complete synthetic TCR repertoire to establish an amplification baseline. The amplicons were sequenced using the Illumina platform. In the paper's pipeline: Sequences were error-corrected by clustering with frequency ratios and a modified nearest-neighbor algorithm, then analyzed in the immunoSEQ Analyzer with IMGT gene definitions. At each rarefaction depth, TCR richness and evenness were averaged across 20 rarefaction repeats, and samples with fewer sequences than that depth were excluded. Wilcoxon rank sum tests with FDR correction were used to compare relative abundances of V, D and J genes between the groups. In the blinded duplicates, the intraclass correlation was over 95% for TCR richness and averaged about 76% across 55 to 75 gene segments. What TCRdb holds here is the immuneACCESS table cut down to in-frame rearrangements. Part of the clones is not present; checked against another copy, under half of the missing clones reflect an unresolved V gene, and the others are unexplained. The V and J calls and the clone size are those of that table, but D and trimming were determined from the DNA. The sample's own table lists under 50,000 clones. Of the sample, 6.4% is held by the ten largest clones.

Every participant had a single incident cervical HPV16 infection, and prevalent HPV16 infections were excluded. Cervical HPV DNA was detected by MY09/MY11 PCR and genotyped by dot-blot hybridization. Around 15 mL of heparinized blood were centrifuged, and the buffy coat was aliquoted, frozen at -30°C, then stored at -80°C. QIAGEN kits were used to extract genomic DNA from the buffy coat specimens. Broader findings and caveats from the paper: Random forest classifiers combining richness and V gene abundances distinguished cases from controls with an estimated AUC of roughly 0.83. Cases had lower TRBV6-7 relative abundance than controls (approximately 0.11% versus 0.16%; Bonferroni P = 0.0008). T-cell numbers per sample were unknown, so richness differences could reflect varying T-cell content rather than repertoire biology. Across sequencing depths, CIN3+ cases showed significantly higher TCR repertoire richness than controls, but evenness did not differ between the groups. Whether associations preceded infection or resulted from infection could not be shown with the cross-sectional design, and effector/memory subsets and HPV-specific T cells were not isolated.

This sequence uses TRBV19 and TRBJ2-3; the D gene is perhaps TRBD2, from 5 matching bases. The sequenced material came from blood buffy coat. This receptor was obtained from a woman between 18 and 70 years old with a cervical HPV16 infection that either progressed to CIN3+ or cleared (not recorded which). The covered CDR3 bases are TGTGCCAGTTCTCGACCTAGCTCGAGCGAGACG. It is translated as CASSRPSSSET. The full CDR3 is CASSRPSSSETQYF.